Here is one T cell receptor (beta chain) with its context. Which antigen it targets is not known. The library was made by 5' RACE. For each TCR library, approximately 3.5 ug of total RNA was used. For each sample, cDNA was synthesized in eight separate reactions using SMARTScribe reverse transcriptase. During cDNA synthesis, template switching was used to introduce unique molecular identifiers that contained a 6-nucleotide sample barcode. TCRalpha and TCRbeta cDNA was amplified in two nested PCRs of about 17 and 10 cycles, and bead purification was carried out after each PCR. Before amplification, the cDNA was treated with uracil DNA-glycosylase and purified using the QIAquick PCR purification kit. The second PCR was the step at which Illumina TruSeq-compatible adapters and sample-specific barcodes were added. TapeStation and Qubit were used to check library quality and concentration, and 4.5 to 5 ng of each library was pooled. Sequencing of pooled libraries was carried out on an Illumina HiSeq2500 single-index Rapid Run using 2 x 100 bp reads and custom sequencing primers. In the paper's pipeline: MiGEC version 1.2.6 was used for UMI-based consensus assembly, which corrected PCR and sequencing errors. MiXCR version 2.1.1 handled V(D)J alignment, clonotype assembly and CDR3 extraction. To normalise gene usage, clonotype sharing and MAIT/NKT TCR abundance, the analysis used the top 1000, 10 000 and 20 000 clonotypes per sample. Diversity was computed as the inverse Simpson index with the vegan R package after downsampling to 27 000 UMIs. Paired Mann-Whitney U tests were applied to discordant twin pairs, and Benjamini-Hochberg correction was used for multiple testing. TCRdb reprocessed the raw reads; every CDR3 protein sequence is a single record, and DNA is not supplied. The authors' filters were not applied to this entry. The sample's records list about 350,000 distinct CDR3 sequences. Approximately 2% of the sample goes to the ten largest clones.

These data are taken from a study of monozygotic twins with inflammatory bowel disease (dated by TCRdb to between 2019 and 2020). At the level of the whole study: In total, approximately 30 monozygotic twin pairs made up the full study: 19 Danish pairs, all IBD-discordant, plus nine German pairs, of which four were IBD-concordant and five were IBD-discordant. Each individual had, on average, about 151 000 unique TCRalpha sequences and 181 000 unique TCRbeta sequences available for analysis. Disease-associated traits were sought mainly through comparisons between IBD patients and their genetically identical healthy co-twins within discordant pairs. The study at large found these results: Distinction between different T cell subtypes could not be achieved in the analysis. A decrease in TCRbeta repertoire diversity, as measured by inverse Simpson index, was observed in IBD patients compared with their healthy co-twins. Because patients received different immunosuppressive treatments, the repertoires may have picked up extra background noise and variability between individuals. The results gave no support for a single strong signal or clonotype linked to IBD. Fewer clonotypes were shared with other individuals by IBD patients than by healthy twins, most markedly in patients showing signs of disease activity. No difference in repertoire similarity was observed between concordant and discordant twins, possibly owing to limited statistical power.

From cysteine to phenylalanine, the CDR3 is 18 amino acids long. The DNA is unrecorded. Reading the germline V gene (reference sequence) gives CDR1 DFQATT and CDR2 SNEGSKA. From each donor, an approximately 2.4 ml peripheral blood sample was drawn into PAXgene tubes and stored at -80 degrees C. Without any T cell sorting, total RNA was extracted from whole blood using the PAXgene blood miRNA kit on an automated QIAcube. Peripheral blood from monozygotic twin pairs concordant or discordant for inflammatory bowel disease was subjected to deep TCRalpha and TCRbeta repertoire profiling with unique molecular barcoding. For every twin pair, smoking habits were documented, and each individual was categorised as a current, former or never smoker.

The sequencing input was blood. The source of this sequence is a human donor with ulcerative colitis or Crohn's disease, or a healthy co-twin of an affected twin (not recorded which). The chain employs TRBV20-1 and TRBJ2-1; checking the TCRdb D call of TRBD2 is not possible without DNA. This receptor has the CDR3 CSARERAVAGRLDREQFF.